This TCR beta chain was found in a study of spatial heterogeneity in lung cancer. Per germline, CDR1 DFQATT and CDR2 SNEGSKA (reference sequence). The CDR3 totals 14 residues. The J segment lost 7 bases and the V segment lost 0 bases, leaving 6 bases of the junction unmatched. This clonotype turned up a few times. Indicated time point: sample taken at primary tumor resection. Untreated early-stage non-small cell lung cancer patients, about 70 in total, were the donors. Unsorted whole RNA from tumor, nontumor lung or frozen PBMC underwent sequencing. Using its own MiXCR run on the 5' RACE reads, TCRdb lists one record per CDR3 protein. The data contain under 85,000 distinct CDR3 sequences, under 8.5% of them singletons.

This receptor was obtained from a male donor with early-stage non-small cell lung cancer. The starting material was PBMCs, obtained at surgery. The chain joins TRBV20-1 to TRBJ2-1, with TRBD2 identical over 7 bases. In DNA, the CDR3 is TGCAGTGCTAGAGATCTTGCGGGAGAGAATGAGCAGTTCTTC. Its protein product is CSARDLAGENEQFF.